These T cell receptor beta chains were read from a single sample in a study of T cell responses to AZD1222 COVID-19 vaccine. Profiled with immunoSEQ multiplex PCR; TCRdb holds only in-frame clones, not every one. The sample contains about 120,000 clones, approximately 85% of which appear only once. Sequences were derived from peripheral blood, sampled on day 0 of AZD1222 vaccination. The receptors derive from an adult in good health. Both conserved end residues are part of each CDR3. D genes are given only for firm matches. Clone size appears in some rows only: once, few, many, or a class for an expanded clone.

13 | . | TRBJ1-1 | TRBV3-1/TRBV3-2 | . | TGTGCCAGCAGCCACTTGAGGGCAGCCGAAGCTTTCTTT | CASSHLRAAEAFF
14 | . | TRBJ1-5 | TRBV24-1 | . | TGTGCCACCGCCCGTGGGGCAGCTAATCAGCCCCAGCATTTT | CATARGAANQPQHF
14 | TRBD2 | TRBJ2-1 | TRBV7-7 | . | TGTGCCAGCAGCCCCCGAGCGGGGACCGGTGAGCAGTTCTTC | CASSPRAGTGEQFF
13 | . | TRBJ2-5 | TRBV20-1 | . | TGCAGTGCTAGTCTGGGGGTCGGGGGGACCCAGTACTTC | CSASLGVGGTQYF
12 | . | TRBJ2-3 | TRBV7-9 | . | TGTGCCAGCAGCCACGGTCAGAATACGCAGTATTTT | CASSHGQNTQYF
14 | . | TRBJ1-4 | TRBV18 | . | TGTGCCAGCTCACCTCTGGGGTCTGGGGAAAAACTGTTTTTT | CASSPLGSGEKLFF
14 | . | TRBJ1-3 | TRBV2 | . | TGTGCCAGCAGTGAGCGATACAGTGGAAACACCATATATTTT | CASSERYSGNTIYF
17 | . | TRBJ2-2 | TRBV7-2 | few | TGTGCCAGCAGCTTATTAGGCGTCGCGGTCTCCACCGGGGAGCTGTTTTTT | CASSLLGVAVSTGELFF
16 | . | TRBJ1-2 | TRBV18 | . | TGTGCCAGCTCACCGGGGGGTGGAAAAGCTAACTATGGCTACACCTTC | CASSPGGGKANYGYTF
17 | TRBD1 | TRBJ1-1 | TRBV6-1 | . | TGTGCCAGCAGTGAAAGAAGGGGGCAGGCCATGAACACTGAAGCTTTCTTT | CASSERRGQAMNTEAFF
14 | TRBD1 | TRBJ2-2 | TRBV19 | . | TGTGCCAGTATGGGCAGGGGGCAAGTCGGGGAGCTGTTTTTT | CASMGRGQVGELFF
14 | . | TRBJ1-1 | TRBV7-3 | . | TGTGCCAGCAGCTTAAAGGGGTCGAGCACTGAAGCTTTCTTT | CASSLKGSSTEAFF
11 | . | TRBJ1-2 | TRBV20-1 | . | TGCAGTGCTTTTGACAGGACTGGCTACACCTTC | CSAFDRTGYTF